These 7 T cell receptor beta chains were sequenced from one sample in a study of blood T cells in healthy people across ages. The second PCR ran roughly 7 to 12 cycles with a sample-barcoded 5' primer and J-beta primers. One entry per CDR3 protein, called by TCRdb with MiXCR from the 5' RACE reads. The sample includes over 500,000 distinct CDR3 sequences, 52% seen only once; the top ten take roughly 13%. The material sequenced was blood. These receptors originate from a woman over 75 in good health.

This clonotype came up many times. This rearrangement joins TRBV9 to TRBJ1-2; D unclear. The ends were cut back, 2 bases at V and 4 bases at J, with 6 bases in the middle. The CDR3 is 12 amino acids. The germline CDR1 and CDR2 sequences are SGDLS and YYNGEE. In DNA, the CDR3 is TGTGCCAGCAGCGTTGGACCCTATGGCTACACCTTC. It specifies CASSVGPYGYTF.

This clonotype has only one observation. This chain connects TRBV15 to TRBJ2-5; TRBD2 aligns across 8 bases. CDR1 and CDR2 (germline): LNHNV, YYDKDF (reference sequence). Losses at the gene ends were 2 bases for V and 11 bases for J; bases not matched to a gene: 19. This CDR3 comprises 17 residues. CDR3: CATSRPQGAGGLNEQYF. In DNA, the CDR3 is TGTGCCACCAGCAGACCCCAGGGCGCGGGGGGTCTCAATGAGCAGTACTTC.

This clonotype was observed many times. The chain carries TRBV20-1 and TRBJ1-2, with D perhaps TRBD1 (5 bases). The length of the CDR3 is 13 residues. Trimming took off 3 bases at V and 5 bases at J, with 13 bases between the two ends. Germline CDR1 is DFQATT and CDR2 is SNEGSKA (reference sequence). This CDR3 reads CSASRPGGYGYTF. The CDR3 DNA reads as TGCAGTGCTAGCCGCCCGGGGGGATATGGCTACACCTTC.

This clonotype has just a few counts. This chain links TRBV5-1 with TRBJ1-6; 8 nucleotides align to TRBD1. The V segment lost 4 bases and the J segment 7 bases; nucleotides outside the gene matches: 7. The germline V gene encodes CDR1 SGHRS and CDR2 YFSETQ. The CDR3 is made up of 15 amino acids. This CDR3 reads CASSPGQGLNSPLHF. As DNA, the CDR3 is TGCGCCAGCAGCCCCGGACAGGGATTGAATTCACCCCTCCACTTT.

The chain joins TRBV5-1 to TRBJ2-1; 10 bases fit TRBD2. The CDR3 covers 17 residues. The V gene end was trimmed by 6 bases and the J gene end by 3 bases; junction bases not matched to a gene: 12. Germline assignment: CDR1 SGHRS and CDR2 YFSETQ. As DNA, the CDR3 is TGCGCCAGCACCTGGGCGGGCCTAGCGGGAGTCTACAATGAGCAGTTCTTC. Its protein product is CASTWAGLAGVYNEQFF.

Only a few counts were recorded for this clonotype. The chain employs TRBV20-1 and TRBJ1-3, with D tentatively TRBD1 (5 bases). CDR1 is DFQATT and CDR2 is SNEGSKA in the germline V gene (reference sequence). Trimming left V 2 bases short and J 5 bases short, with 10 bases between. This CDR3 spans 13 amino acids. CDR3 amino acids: CSARKEGRNTIYF. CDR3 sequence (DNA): TGCAGTGCTAGAAAGGAGGGGAGAAACACCATATATTTT.

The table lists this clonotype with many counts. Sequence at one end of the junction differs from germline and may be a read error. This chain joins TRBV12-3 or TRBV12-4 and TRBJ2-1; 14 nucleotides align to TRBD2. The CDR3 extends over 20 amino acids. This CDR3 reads CASSSHGARTSGGPYNKQFF. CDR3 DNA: TGTGCCAGCAGTTCCCACGGGGCCCGGACTAGCGGGGGGCCATACAATAAGCAGTTCTTC.